A selection of T cell receptor beta chains follows, all from one sample in a study of blood T cell repertoires in COVID-19. Sequenced by immunoSEQ multiplex PCR; TCRdb stores in-frame clones only, minus some. This table has 250,000 to 300,000 clones, 87% appearing once. The sequencing sample was made of peripheral blood. These receptors all come from a woman aged 45-65 years who had recovered from COVID-19. The CDR3 runs from the conserved cysteine through the conserved F or W. A D gene is named only where the DNA matches it firmly. The size entry is marked missing in some rows and otherwise reads once, few, many or a size class.

d_call	cdr3_length	v_call	j_call	clone_size	cdr3_aa	cdr3_nt
TRBD1	14	TRBV5-8	TRBJ1-1	-	CASSLLPDRGEAFF	TGTGCCAGCAGCTTGCTACCCGACAGGGGTGAAGCTTTCTTT
TRBD1	13	TRBV9	TRBJ2-5	-	CASRGTDQETQYF	TGTGCCAGCAGGGGGACAGACCAAGAGACCCAGTACTTC
-	10	TRBV12-3/TRBV12-4	TRBJ1-1	-	CASSFGTPSF	TGTGCCAGCAGTTTCGGGACTCCCTCTTTC
TRBD1	14	TRBV9	TRBJ1-4	-	CASSTDRGGEKLFF	TGTGCCAGCAGCACGGACAGGGGAGGTGAAAAACTGTTTTTT
TRBD1	17	TRBV28	TRBJ2-6	-	CATSQRQGWSGANVLTF	TGTGCCACCTCACAGAGACAGGGGTGGTCTGGGGCCAACGTCCTGACTTTC
-	13	TRBV6-5	TRBJ1-2	-	CASSYRTAKSYTF	TGTGCCAGCAGTTATAGGACAGCCAAATCGTACACCTTC
-	13	TRBV9	TRBJ2-5	-	CASSVGATETQYF	TGTGCCAGCAGCGTAGGGGCTACAGAGACCCAGTACTTC
TRBD1	14	TRBV5-1	TRBJ1-4	-	CASSAGQTNEKLFF	TGCGCCAGCAGCGCGGGACAGACTAATGAAAAACTGTTTTTT
-	14	TRBV30	TRBJ1-1	-	CAWGDRQPNTEAFF	TGTGCCTGGGGCGACAGACAGCCGAACACTGAAGCTTTCTTT
TRBD2	15	TRBV19	TRBJ2-1	-	CASSMIAGVYNEQFF	TGTGCCAGTAGTATGATAGCGGGAGTATACAATGAGCAGTTCTTC
-	14	TRBV18	TRBJ1-1	-	CASSPLLGNTEAFF	TGTGCCAGCTCACCACTGTTGGGCAACACTGAAGCTTTCTTT
-	13	TRBV7-9	TRBJ1-5	once	CASSFSSNQPQHF	TGTGCCAGCAGCTTTTCAAGCAATCAGCCCCAGCATTTT
-	15	TRBV5-1	TRBJ2-3	few	CASSLSSGPTDTQYF	TGCGCCAGCAGCTTGTCATCAGGCCCCACAGATACGCAGTATTTT
-	17	TRBV5-1	TRBJ2-1	-	CASSLGMAGASYNEQFF	TGCGCCAGCAGCTTGGGGATGGCGGGGGCATCCTACAATGAGCAGTTCTTC
-	13	TRBV11-2	TRBJ2-1	few	CASSLDIMAPQFF	TGTGCCAGCAGCTTAGATATTATGGCTCCCCAGTTCTTC
TRBD1	15	TRBV28	TRBJ1-2	-	CASRGTGGANYGYTF	TGTGCCAGCAGGGGGACAGGGGGCGCAAACTATGGCTACACCTTC
-	15	TRBV2	TRBJ2-3	once	CASTERGGRTDTQYF	TGTGCCAGCACCGAGAGAGGGGGTAGGACAGATACGCAGTATTTT
TRBD2	16	TRBV15	TRBJ2-1	few	CATSNPLAGADNEQFF	TGTGCCACCAGCAACCCCTTAGCGGGGGCGGACAATGAGCAGTTCTTC
TRBD1	15	TRBV11-1	TRBJ1-2	-	CASSQGQGTLYGYTF	TGTGCCAGCAGTCAGGGACAGGGGACCCTCTATGGCTACACCTTC
-	15	TRBV7-2	TRBJ2-1	once	CASSLAQGSYNEQFF	TGTGCCAGCAGCTTAGCGCAGGGCTCCTACAATGAGCAGTTCTTC
-	16	TRBV18	TRBJ2-2	-	CASSLVTGMDTGELFF	TGTGCCAGCTCTCTCGTCACGGGGATGGACACCGGGGAGCTGTTTTTT
-	16	TRBV4-1	TRBJ1-6	-	CASSASGADPDSPLHF	TGCGCCAGCAGCGCGTCCGGAGCCGATCCGGATTCACCCCTCCACTTT
-	13	TRBV14	TRBJ2-2	once	CASSRRATGELFF	TGTGCCAGCAGCCGGAGGGCTACCGGGGAGCTGTTTTTT
TRBD2	17	TRBV5-1	TRBJ2-2	-	CASSLTSGRPRTGELFF	TGCGCCAGCAGCTTGACTAGCGGGAGGCCGCGCACCGGGGAGCTGTTTTTT